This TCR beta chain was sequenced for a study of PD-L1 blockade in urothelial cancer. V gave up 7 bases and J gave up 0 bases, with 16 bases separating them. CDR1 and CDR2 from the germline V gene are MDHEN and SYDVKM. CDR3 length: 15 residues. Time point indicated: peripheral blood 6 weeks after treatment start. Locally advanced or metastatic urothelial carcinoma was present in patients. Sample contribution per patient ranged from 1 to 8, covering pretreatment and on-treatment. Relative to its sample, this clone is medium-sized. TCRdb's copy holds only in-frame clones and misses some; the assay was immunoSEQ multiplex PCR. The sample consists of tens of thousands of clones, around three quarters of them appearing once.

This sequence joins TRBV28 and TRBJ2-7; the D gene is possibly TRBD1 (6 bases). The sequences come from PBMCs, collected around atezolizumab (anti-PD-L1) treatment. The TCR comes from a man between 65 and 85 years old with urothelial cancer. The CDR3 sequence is CASTDLQGFSYEQYF. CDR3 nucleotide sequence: TGTGCCAGCACCGATTTGCAGGGGTTCTCCTACGAGCAGTACTTC.